The 8 T cell receptor beta chains below come from one sample, sequenced in a study of TIL therapy for anti-PD-1-resistant metastatic lung cancer. Sequencing used immunoSEQ v3. This table comes from immunoSEQ multiplex PCR, and its TCRdb copy is limited to in-frame clones, with some not included. The repertoire consists of under 100,000 clones, with under 70% occurring once and the leading ten covering over 9.5%. Stated time point: pre-treatment sample, taken before nivolumab and TIL therapy. Most excised metastases sampled were pleural nodules or supraclavicular lymph nodes. The sample here was tumor tissue, taken at baseline. The receptors originated from a person between 30 and 80 years old with non-small cell lung cancer.

V is TRBV27 and J is TRBJ2-7; 10 nucleotides agree with TRBD1. CDR1 MNHEY and CDR2 SMNVEV come from the germline V gene (reference sequence). Losses at the gene ends were 2 bases for V and 2 bases for J; bases not matched to a gene: 12. The CDR3 is made up of 18 amino acids. This CDR3 is CASSLQPGQGPEAYEQYF. For the CDR3, the DNA is TGTGCCAGCAGTTTACAACCGGGACAGGGGCCGGAGGCCTACGAGCAGTACTTC.

J is TRBJ2-1 and V is TRBV9; 10 bases align to TRBD2. With V trimmed by 3 bases and J by 7 bases, 4 bases remained unmatched. The CDR3 runs to 14 residues. Per the germline V gene, CDR1 is SGDLS and CDR2 is YYNGEE. DNA for the CDR3: TGTGCCAGCAGCGGTAGCGGGGGGATGAATGAGCAGTTCTTC. Protein: CASSGSGGMNEQFF.

The chain recombines TRBV4-1 with TRBJ2-4, with D perhaps given as TRBD1 or TRBD2 (5 bases each). The germline gives CDR1 MGHRA, CDR2 YSYEKL. The V and J ends lost 0 bases and 8 bases respectively, with 17 bases between them. The CDR3 length is 16 residues. This CDR3 is CASSQERVRVGDIQYF. CDR3 sequence (DNA): TGCGCCAGCAGCCAAGAGAGGGTCAGGGTCGGTGACATTCAGTACTTC.

This clone has more than one count but fewer than ten. This chain joins TRBV24-1 and TRBJ2-1; 8 nucleotides agree with TRBD2. Trimming cost V 7 bases and J 7 bases; bases outside gene matches: 11. This CDR3 comprises 15 residues. Germline loops: CDR1 KGHDR, CDR2 SFDVKD. CDR3 in DNA: TGTGCCACCAGCCGCCGGGGGGGTGGGTTAAATGAGCAGTTCTTC. This gives the protein CATSRRGGGLNEQFF.

The genes are TRBV24-1 and TRBJ2-3; perhaps TRBD1 as D (6 bases). The V end was cut by 12 bases, the J end by 3 bases, with 18 bases between. Germline lookup yields CDR1 KGHDR and CDR2 SFDVKD. CDR3 length: 14 residues. The CDR3 bases are TGTGCCCCGGGGCTACAGGGAGTAACAGATACGCAGTATTTT. Translating it yields CAPGLQGVTDTQYF.

The V gene is TRBV19, the J gene TRBJ2-3; 9 positions match TRBD1. Germline V gene lookup returns CDR1 LNHDA and CDR2 SQIVND (reference sequence). The CDR3 spans 14 residues. Trimming removed 1 base from V and 6 bases from J; junction bases left unmatched: 2. CDR3 residues: CASSIATGGDTQYF. In nucleotides, the CDR3 is TGTGCCAGTAGTATAGCCACAGGGGGCGATACGCAGTATTTT.

The chain recombines TRBV6-2 or TRBV6-3 with TRBJ2-4, with a tentative D call TRBD2 (6 bases). Deletions cut 4 bases from V and 3 bases from J, with 16 bases between. Germline assignment: CDR1 MNHEY and CDR2 SVGEGT. The CDR3 is 16 residues long. CDR3 sequence (DNA): TGTGCCAGCAGTTCCGGGACTTGGAAGGGCAAAAACATTCAGTACTTC. Translation gives CASSSGTWKGKNIQYF.

The rearrangement joins TRBV24-1 to TRBJ2-7; 7 nucleotides line up with TRBD2. The ends lost 3 bases at V and 2 bases at J; junction bases unmatched: 6. The CDR3 length is 15 residues. Germline CDR1 KGHDR, CDR2 SFDVKD. Written as DNA, the CDR3 is TGTGCCACCAGTGATGGGGGACTACAGCCCTACGAGCAGTACTTC. Protein sequence: CATSDGGLQPYEQYF.